The 19 T cell receptor beta chains below come from one sample, sequenced in a study of shared clonotypes between healthy human individuals. Libraries were prepared by immunoSEQ multiplex PCR; TCRdb keeps only in-frame clonotypes and omits some of them. This sample has about 500,000 clones; around 77% occur once, and the top ten carry more than 10%. Sequencing used PBMCs. Receptor source: a woman in her thirties or forties in good health. Some clones in this sample may be carry-over from other donors' samples.

Turning to this clone: A single base is all that separates this from a far larger clone, so a read error is likely. Other DNA sequences from this sample encode an identical CDR3 as well. The rearrangement joins TRBV19 to TRBJ1-1, with unresolved D. This CDR3 is 12 amino acids long. Trimming took off 3 bases at V and 9 bases at J, with 11 bases between the two ends. The germline gives CDR1 LNHDA, CDR2 SQIVND (reference sequence). The CDR3 reads CASSISGSKAFF. The CDR3 coding sequence is TGTGCCAGTAGTATTTCGGGGAGTAAAGCTTTCTTT.

The CDR3 DNA sequence: TGTGCCAGCAGCTTTCGTGTTCTCGGAAAGACCTATGGCTACACCTTC. It specifies CASSFRVLGKTYGYTF. J is TRBJ1-2 and V is TRBV11-3; no firm D call. Germline V gene lookup returns CDR1 SGHNT and CDR2 YENEEA. The CDR3 consists of 16 residues. V shed 3 bases and J shed 4 bases, with 18 bases lying between them.

Points on this clone: It is likely a read error: a sequence one base away is far more abundant. The same CDR3 arises from other DNA sequences in this sample as well. The chain employs TRBV2 and TRBJ2-2; 10 nucleotides line up with TRBD1. The CDR3 spans 16 residues. The germline V gene has CDR1 SNHLY and CDR2 FYNNEI. In nucleotides, the CDR3 is TGTGCCAGCTCCGGGACAGGGGTCGGTCTCACCGGGGAGTTGTTTTTT. Amino acids: CASSGTGVGLTGELFF.

This clone was observed at least ten times. The chain is built from TRBV30 and TRBJ1-3, with TRBD1 matching 9 bases. Germline trimming cut 1 base from V and 2 bases from J; bases unmatched to any gene: 6. Germline V CDR1 and CDR2: GTSNPN, SVGIG (reference sequence). The CDR3 covers 16 residues. In nucleotides, the CDR3 is TGTGCCTGGAGTGCGCTGACAGGGGGAGCTGGAAACACCATATATTTT. Residues: CAWSALTGGAGNTIYF.

A remark on this clone: A far bigger clonotype differs at one base, so this is likely a read error. The chain has TRBV30 and TRBJ2-7; 7 nucleotides agree with TRBD1. The germline gives CDR1 GTSNPN, CDR2 SVGIG (reference sequence). The CDR3 totals 15 residues. CDR3 loop: CACDKPNRGTHEQHF. The CDR3 region has the DNA TGTGCCTGCGACAAACCTAACAGGGGTACCCACGAGCAGCACTTC.

V and J are TRBV1 and TRBJ2-1; TRBD2 is the table's D call, not checked against the DNA. TRBV1 is a listed pseudogene. This CDR3 comprises 16 residues. CDR3 residues: CTSSQATSGRINEQFF. For the CDR3, the DNA is TGCACCAGCAGCCAAGCAACTAGCGGGAGGATCAATGAGCAGTTCTTC.

This chain links TRBV6-1 with TRBJ1-5, with a possible D match to TRBD1 (5 bases). Germline V gives CDR1 MNHNS, CDR2 SASEGT. The CDR3 runs to 15 residues. V was cut by 3 bases and J by 6 bases, with 15 bases left in between. This chain's CDR3 is CASSDQVEGFQPQHF. The CDR3 region has the DNA TGTGCCAGCAGTGATCAGGTGGAGGGGTTTCAGCCCCAGCATTTT.

The chain employs TRBV2 and TRBJ1-2; D is perhaps TRBD1 (6 bases). The V gene lost 7 bases and the J gene lost 8 bases, with 17 bases spanning the gap. The CDR3 is 13 residues long. The germline V gene has CDR1 SNHLY and CDR2 FYNNEI. DNA for the CDR3: TGTGCCAGCAACGACTGGACAGCGGCCGGCTACACCTTC. It specifies CASNDWTAAGYTF.

This clone appeared a few times. The gene calls are TRBV30 and TRBJ2-5; D is ambiguous. The J call is uncertain, as TRBJ2-7 better fits the DNA end. The CDR3 is made up of 11 amino acids. Germline V gene sequence: CDR1 GTSNPN, CDR2 SVGIG (reference sequence). The CDR3 spells CAWSTHYEQYF. The CDR3 nucleotides are TGTGCCTGGAGTACGCACTACGAGCAGTACTTC.

The chain joins TRBV5-5 to TRBJ2-2; 8 nucleotides agree with TRBD1. Trimming at V came to 1 base and at J to 1 base, leaving 9 bases not matched to a gene. The germline V gene has CDR1 SGHKS and CDR2 YYEKEE (reference sequence). The CDR3 totals 18 residues. CDR3 nucleotides: TGTGCCAGCAGCTTGTCCCCTTTAGGACAGGGGAACACCGGGGAGCTGTTTTTT. Translation gives CASSLSPLGQGNTGELFF.

This clone was seen just once. The chain employs TRBV4-2 and TRBJ2-6, with D perhaps TRBD2 (6 bases). Germline V lookup: CDR1 LGHNA, CDR2 YNFKEQ. This CDR3 is built from 16 residues. Trimming cost V 4 bases and J 2 bases, with 12 bases left between them. CDR3 residues: CASSPSGGAGANVLTF. The CDR3 DNA reads as TGTGCCAGCAGCCCCTCCGGAGGGGCTGGGGCCAACGTCCTGACTTTC.

The sample holds a few counts of this clone. The chain employs TRBV18 and TRBJ2-3; 7 bases match TRBD2. Trimming took 5 bases from V and 4 from J; bases not matched to a gene: 3. The CDR3 sequence is 13 residues long. From germline, CDR1 is KGHSH and CDR2 LQKENI. The CDR3 spells CASSVGLADTQYF. The CDR3 DNA sequence: TGTGCCAGCTCAGTCGGACTAGCAGATACGCAGTATTTT.

CDR3 region: CASSRIQGTEAFF. The CDR3 nucleotides read TGTGCCAGCAGCCGAATTCAGGGGACTGAAGCTTTCTTT. The rearrangement joins TRBV11-1 to TRBJ1-1, with D possibly TRBD1 on 6 matching bases. The CDR3 contains 13 residues. Germline V gene data show CDR1 as SGHAT and CDR2 as FQDESV (reference sequence). The V end was cut by 5 bases, the J end by 5 bases, with 12 bases between.

This chain links TRBV7-8 with TRBJ2-7; possible D gene TRBD2, 5 bases. The CDR3 sequence is 13 residues long. With 3 bases removed from V and 2 bases from J, the gap between germline ends came to 8 bases. Germline CDR1 reads SGHVS; CDR2 reads FQNEAQ. The CDR3 nucleotides read TGTGCCAGCAGCTTGGTGACTACCTACGAGCAGTACTTC. It specifies CASSLVTTYEQYF.

This sequence joins TRBV9 and TRBJ2-7; D is possibly TRBD1 (5 bases). The length of the CDR3 is 19 residues. Trimming pared 0 bases from V and 3 bases from J, leaving 25 bases between. The germline V gene has CDR1 SGDLS and CDR2 YYNGEE. CDR3 DNA sequence: TGTGCCAGCAGCGTAGTGGGGCCCCGAAACATCTACTACTACTACGAGCAGTACTTC. Translated, it gives CASSVVGPRNIYYYYEQYF.

The chain recombines TRBV18 with TRBJ2-7; D is undetermined. This CDR3 is 15 amino acids long. Trimming left V 0 bases short and J 2 bases short, with 11 bases between. Looked up from germline, CDR1 is KGHSH and CDR2 is LQKENI. In nucleotides, the CDR3 is TGTGCCAGCTCACCACCTGGCCTCCTGGCCTACGAGCAGTACTTC. Protein sequence: CASSPPGLLAYEQYF.

To note about this clone: The DNA is omitted, as the CDR3 cannot be located on it reliably, and the CDR3 follows TCRdb's listing. The chain carries TRBV28 and TRBJ2-1; whether TRBD2, the table's D call, matches the DNA was not checked. With termini counted, the CDR3 has 15 amino acids. Germline V gene sequence: CDR1 MDHEN, CDR2 SYDVKM. The CDR3 region is CASSSSGGSIYEQFF.

The J gene is TRBJ2-1, the V gene TRBV28, with 14 bases that match TRBD2. V shed 8 bases and J 10 bases; nucleotides not matched to a gene: 13. CDR1 MDHEN and CDR2 SYDVKM come from the germline V gene. This CDR3 contains 16 residues. CDR3 in DNA: TGTGCCAGCCCGGGACTAGCGGGAGACTCAATTTGCGAGCAGTTCTTC. Translating gives CASPGLAGDSICEQFF.

The V and J genes are TRBV14 and TRBJ2-7, with 14 bases lining up with TRBD2. After removal of 4 bases from V and 1 base from J, the junction contained 12 bases not matched to a gene. From germline, CDR1 is SGHDN and CDR2 FVKESK. The CDR3 totals 19 residues. CDR3 sequence reads: CASSRTGLAGAIKSYEQYF. CDR3 DNA: TGTGCCAGCAGCCGCACGGGACTAGCGGGAGCGATCAAATCCTACGAGCAGTACTTC.